The 21 T cell receptor beta chains presented below share a single source sample, sequenced in a study of shared clonotypes between healthy human individuals. Only in-frame clones appear in the TCRdb table, and some are missing; sequencing was by immunoSEQ multiplex PCR. Counted here are about 2.2 million clones, around 95% occurring once; the ten biggest clones make up approximately 1.6%. Naive CD8 cells were CD45RO-negative, positively selected for CCR7, excluding terminally differentiated effector memory CD45RA+ cells. Specimen: naive CD8+ T cells from PBMCs. Receptors were obtained from a man younger than 35 in good health. Some clones in this sample may be carry-over from other donors' samples.

The chain is built from TRBV15 and TRBJ2-7, with D perhaps TRBD2 (6 bases). Trimming removed 1 base from V and 9 bases from J, with 16 bases in between. Per germline, CDR1 LNHNV and CDR2 YYDKDF (reference sequence). The CDR3 totals 14 residues. CDR3 sequence reads: CATSRAGVKGGQYF. The CDR3 region has the DNA TGTGCCACCAGCAGAGCGGGAGTTAAAGGCGGGCAGTACTTC.

This chain uses TRBV11-2 with TRBJ2-2; 13 nucleotides align to TRBD2. J was trimmed by 6 bases and V by 3 bases; bases with no gene match: 13. The CDR3 contains 19 residues. CDR1 SGHAT and CDR2 FQNNGV come from the germline V gene. The CDR3 DNA is TGTGCCAGCAGCTTCGGGGGACTAGCGGGATCCCTCCGTTCCGGGGAGCTGTTTTTT. Translating it yields CASSFGGLAGSLRSGELFF.

This chain joins TRBV21-1 and TRBJ2-3; TRBD2 was called by the table and not checked on the DNA. TRBV21-1 corresponds to a pseudogene. The CDR3 is 14 amino acids. This CDR3 reads CASSTSGGTDTQYF. The DNA for the CDR3 is TGTGCCAGCAGCACTAGCGGAGGCACAGATACGCAGTATTTT.

This chain connects TRBV28 to TRBJ2-3, with D perhaps matching TRBD2 (5 bases). Trimming took 6 bases from V and 0 from J, leaving 22 bases between them. Germline V lookup: CDR1 MDHEN, CDR2 SYDVKM. There are 18 residues in the CDR3. The CDR3 loop reads CASRALKRFLTSTDTQYF. CDR3 DNA sequence: TGTGCCAGCAGAGCTCTCAAGCGGTTTCTAACTAGCACAGATACGCAGTATTTT.

The chain has TRBV27 and TRBJ2-7; D remains ambiguous. This CDR3 region has 11 residues. Germline lookup yields CDR1 MNHEY and CDR2 SMNVEV (reference sequence). The ends were cut back, 5 bases at V and 6 bases at J, with 8 bases in the middle. CDR3 region: CASSNLFEQYF. The CDR3 DNA reads as TGTGCCAGCAGTAACCTATTCGAGCAGTACTTC.

To note about this clone: Other DNA variants within this sample encode the same CDR3. The CDR3, as DNA: TGTGCCAGCAGCTCCGGGGACTACGAGCAGTACTTC. Its translation: CASSSGDYEQYF. This chain links TRBV27 with TRBJ2-7; possibly TRBD2 for D (5 bases). V was pared by 6 bases and J by 3 bases, with 9 bases between. The CDR3 is 12 residues long. Looked up from germline, CDR1 is MNHEY and CDR2 is SMNVEV (reference sequence).

The chain couples TRBV6-5 to TRBJ2-1; 7 nucleotides agree with TRBD2. With V trimmed by 5 bases and J by 1 base, 5 bases remained unmatched. The CDR3 is made up of 15 amino acids. From germline, CDR1 is MNHEY and CDR2 SVGAGI. Here the CDR3 reads CASSTREASYNEQFF. The CDR3 DNA is TGTGCCAGCAGTACTCGGGAGGCTTCCTACAATGAGCAGTTCTTC.

This rearrangement joins TRBV6-1 to TRBJ1-2; D gene uncertain. This CDR3 is 11 amino acids long. V was clipped by 6 bases and J by 2 bases, with 4 bases between them. Germline V gene lookup returns CDR1 MNHNS and CDR2 SASEGT. The CDR3 loop reads CASRENYGYTF. The DNA of the CDR3 is TGTGCCAGCAGGGAAAACTATGGCTACACCTTC.

The chain combines TRBV28 with TRBJ1-5; D is possibly TRBD1 (6 bases). V was shortened by 10 bases and J by 3 bases, with 13 bases between the two germline ends. Looked up from germline, CDR1 is MDHEN and CDR2 is SYDVKM. The length of the CDR3 is 13 residues. The CDR3 DNA follows: TGTGCCACTCGTACAGGGTTCAATCAGCCCCAGCATTTT. This codes for CATRTGFNQPQHF.

The rearrangement uses TRBV10-3 and TRBJ1-1, with TRBD1 as a possible D gene (5 bases). The V gene's germline CDR1 is ENHRY and CDR2 SYGVKD. V lost 11 bases, J lost 4 bases, and 14 bases lay in between. The length of the CDR3 is 12 residues. CDR3 DNA: TGTGCCTCCCAGGGCGGCCCCACTGAAGCTTTCTTT. Protein sequence: CASQGGPTEAFF.

This sequence joins TRBV6-6 and TRBJ2-5; 7 bases line up with TRBD1. V dropped 0 bases and J dropped 4; count of bases not matched to a gene: 8. This CDR3 is built from 16 residues. The V gene's germline CDR1 is MNHNY and CDR2 SVGAGI (reference sequence). The CDR3 DNA sequence: TGTGCCAGCAGTTACTCGAACAGGGGAATTGGAGAGACCCAGTACTTC. Protein sequence: CASSYSNRGIGETQYF.

The gene calls are TRBV7-2 and TRBJ2-1, with 11 bases lining up with TRBD2. CDR3 length: 16 residues. With V trimmed by 5 bases and J by 6 bases, 9 bases remained unmatched. Germline V CDR1 and CDR2: SGHTA, FQGNSA. The CDR3 region is CASSKPGLADSNEQFF. CDR3 coding DNA: TGTGCCAGCAGCAAACCGGGACTAGCGGACTCCAATGAGCAGTTCTTC.

The chain carries TRBV4-2 and TRBJ2-2, with 11 bases aligning to TRBD2. CDR3 length: 18 amino acids. CDR1 and CDR2 (germline): LGHNA, YNFKEQ. J gave up 5 bases and V 4 bases, and 12 bases lay outside the gene matches. The CDR3 DNA reads as TGTGCCAGCAGCCCTCCATTAGCGGGAGGGCCGAGGACCGGGGAGCTGTTTTTT. Protein product: CASSPPLAGGPRTGELFF.

This chain connects TRBV27 to TRBJ1-2; D not certain. Germline-derived CDR1 and CDR2 are MNHEY and SMNVEV (reference sequence). This CDR3 is 12 amino acids long. The V end was cut by 5 bases, the J end by 8 bases, with 12 bases between. The CDR3 DNA reads as TGTGCCAGCAGTCAAGGGCTGAGCGGCTACACCTTC. The encoded protein is CASSQGLSGYTF.

The chain combines TRBV27 with TRBJ2-7; D not certain. Trimming pared 0 bases from V and 2 bases from J, leaving 11 bases between. The germline CDR1 and CDR2 sequences are MNHEY and SMNVEV (reference sequence). CDR3 size: 15 residues. This CDR3 is CASSLSALVTYEQYF. DNA for the CDR3: TGTGCCAGCAGTTTATCTGCCCTAGTTACCTACGAGCAGTACTTC.

The sample holds one count of this clone. The V call is TRBV27, the J call TRBJ1-2; weak D call: TRBD1 (6 bases). The germline gives CDR1 MNHEY, CDR2 SMNVEV (reference sequence). The germline V and J ends were trimmed by 5 bases and 4 bases, with 20 bases remaining between them. The CDR3 contains 16 residues. CDR3 residues: CASSPLLGGAGYGYTF. DNA for the CDR3: TGTGCCAGCAGTCCCCTTTTAGGGGGAGCCGGCTATGGCTACACCTTC.

The chain combines TRBV2 with TRBJ2-5, with a weak D call TRBD1 (5 bases). The CDR3 loop spans 14 amino acids. The germline gives CDR1 SNHLY, CDR2 FYNNEI. Trimming cost V 0 bases and J 1 base, with 6 bases left between them. The CDR3 is CASSEAGLQETQYF. In DNA form, the CDR3 reads TGTGCCAGCAGTGAAGCGGGGCTCCAAGAGACCCAGTACTTC.

This chain links TRBV19 with TRBJ2-2, with D unresolved. The germline V gene has CDR1 LNHDA and CDR2 SQIVND (reference sequence). This CDR3 contains 19 residues. The V end lost 5 bases, the J end lost 0 bases, and 22 bases lay between the germline ends. CDR3 region: CASSSSSIYYSANTGELFF. For the CDR3, the DNA is TGTGCCAGTAGTTCCTCGTCTATTTACTATTCCGCGAACACCGGGGAGCTGTTTTTT.

A single count supports this clone. The CDR3 spells CASSKVRGGHEQYF. The CDR3 DNA reads TGTGCCAGCAGCAAAGTCCGGGGCGGCCACGAGCAGTACTTC. The chain combines TRBV21-1 with TRBJ2-7. TRBV21-1 is annotated as a pseudogene. The CDR3 loop spans 14 amino acids.

V gene TRBV7-2 combines with J gene TRBJ2-1, with 9 nucleotides matching TRBD2. J was trimmed by 0 bases and V by 2 bases; bases with no gene match: 2. The CDR3 has 16 amino acids. Germline V CDR1 and CDR2: SGHTA, FQGNSA. The CDR3 DNA follows: TGTGCCAGCAGCTTAAGTAGCGGGAGCTCCTACAATGAGCAGTTCTTC. It yields the protein CASSLSSGSSYNEQFF.

V and J are TRBV29-1 and TRBJ2-7, with D possibly matching TRBD2 (6 bases). The germline V gene encodes CDR1 SQVTM and CDR2 ANQGSEA. Trimming stripped 7 bases from V and 1 base from J, with 14 bases between. The CDR3 runs to 13 residues. CDR3 DNA: TGCAGCGCGGGGGACGCGGCATCCTACGAGCAGTACTTC. Translating gives CSAGDAASYEQYF.